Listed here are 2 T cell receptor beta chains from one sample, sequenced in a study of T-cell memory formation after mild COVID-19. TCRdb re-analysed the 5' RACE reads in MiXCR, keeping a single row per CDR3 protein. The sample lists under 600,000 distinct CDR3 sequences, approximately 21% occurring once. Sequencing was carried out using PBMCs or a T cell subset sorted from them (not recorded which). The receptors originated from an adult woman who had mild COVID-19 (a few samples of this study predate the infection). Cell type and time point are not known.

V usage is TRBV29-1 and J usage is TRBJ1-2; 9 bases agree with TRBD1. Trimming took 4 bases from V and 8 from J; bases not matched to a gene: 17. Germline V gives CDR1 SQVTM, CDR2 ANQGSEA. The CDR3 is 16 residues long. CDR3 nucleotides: TGCAGCGTTGGAGGGACAGGGATCTCGTCTCCCCTAGGCTACACCTTC. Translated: CSVGGTGISSPLGYTF.

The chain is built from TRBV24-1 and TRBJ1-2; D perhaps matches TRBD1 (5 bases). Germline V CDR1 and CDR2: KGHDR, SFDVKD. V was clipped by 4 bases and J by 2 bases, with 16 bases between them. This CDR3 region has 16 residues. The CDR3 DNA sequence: TGTGCCACCAGTGAATCCGGGACCATAGGGAACTATGGCTACACCTTC. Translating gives CATSESGTIGNYGYTF.